These T cell receptor beta chains were read from a single sample in a study of blood T cell repertoires in COVID-19. The protocol was immunoSEQ multiplex PCR, while the TCRdb copy is restricted to in-frame clones and leaves out a portion. The sample has around 200,000 clones, 75% to 90% seen once. The sequenced sample consisted of PBMCs or T cells enriched from blood (not recorded which). The receptors stem from a woman younger than 45 who had been exposed to COVID-19. The CDR3 runs from the conserved cysteine through the conserved F or W. Each record gives: V gene, CDR3 protein.

TRBV6-1 CASSEWDSYYGYTF
TRBV2 CASSSTGGLEPQHF
TRBV19 CASNRGSALADNSPLHF
TRBV7-9 CASSTSGGADEQFF
TRBV29-1 CSVPMRGLSTEAFF
TRBV10-2 CASHPSIHQPQHF
TRBV29-1 CSVELAGSNTGELFF
TRBV11-3 CASSLATTANTEAFF
TRBV2 CASSLKGGQGYFGVGNTIYF
TRBV9 CASSVGRGGNSPLHF
TRBV5-4 CASSHGGGTQETQYF
TRBV7-3 CASSPEGQGNIQYF
TRBV5-6 CASSQTGTYEQYF
TRBV5-1 CASSFGTGVPGELFF
TRBV4-1 CASSQEATDRVGKKLFF
TRBV5-1 CASSPGTSGGAGYEQYF
TRBV2 CASSSGYNEQFF
TRBV27 CASSLRPSGGSDNEQFF
TRBV18 CASLAGNTEAFF
TRBV28 CASSLTSLGVGEAFF
TRBV11-3 CASSLLGQGGSYEQYF
TRBV5-8 CASSSEGSSYNEQFF
TRBV19 CASKRSGTDRTYEQYF
TRBV19 CASSLPREGGNTEAFF
TRBV3-1/TRBV3-2 CASSRTGVSGANVLTF
TRBV10-1 CASSRDSYEQYF
TRBV3-1/TRBV3-2 CASKDRGPEQYF
TRBV4-2 CASSPAVGTGTNEKLFF
TRBV10-3 CAIKADRGEAFF
TRBV4-1 CASSQEPRGVNEKLFF
TRBV18 CASSGQKNTEAFF
TRBV9 CASTGQSSGNTIYF
TRBV29-1 CSVAMTVQAETQYF
TRBV6-5 CASRNRGGYTF
TRBV10-1 CASSESTSFEKLFF
TRBV6-1 CASSEWTGPTGELFF
TRBV19 CASSKGLSYNEQFF
TRBV2 CASSPTGGSNQPQHF
TRBV29-1 CSVSQGDNQPQHF
TRBV7-2 CASSVRGGNEQFF